This T cell receptor beta chain was obtained from a study of T-cell reconstitution after alpha-beta-depleted transplantation in children. This clonotype has a count of ten or more. This CDR3 has 19 amino acids. Looked up from germline, CDR1 is SGHRS and CDR2 is YFSETQ. V was clipped by 2 bases and J by 1 base, with 19 bases between them. TCRbeta library preparation incorporated unique molecular identifiers. TCRdb processed the PCR reads anew with MiXCR; each CDR3 protein has one entry. The table lists 200,000 to 250,000 distinct CDR3 sequences, 8% to 10% of them singletons, with 5% to 7% in the top ten.

The material was PBMCs from the stem cell graft donor, obtained from the stem cell graft. The receptor was isolated from a human donor who donated a stem cell graft to a child with acute lymphoblastic leukemia. The chain has TRBV5-1 and TRBJ2-6, with D hard to call. As DNA, the CDR3 is TGCGCCAGCAGCTTTGTTTCCAGGAGTACTCGATCTGGGGCCAACGTCCTGACTTTC. This encodes CASSFVSRSTRSGANVLTF.